The rows below give T cell receptor beta chains drawn from one sample of a study of blood T cell repertoires in COVID-19. Assay: immunoSEQ multiplex PCR; the TCRdb copy retains only in-frame clones and omits some. This sample has some 270,000 clones; about nine tenths occur once, and the top ten carry roughly 1.8%. Material: PBMCs or T cells enriched from blood (not recorded which). These receptors were taken from a woman aged 55-69 years who had recovered from COVID-19. CDR3s include the opening cysteine and the closing phenylalanine or tryptophan. Fields, in order: D gene, V gene, J gene, clone size, CDR3 protein, CDR3 DNA. The D gene is left open where the match is weak. Where a row states a size, it is once, few, many or the class of an expanded clone; other rows omit it.

D: .; V: TRBV24-1; J: TRBJ2-6; size: .; CDR3: CATAGAISGANVLTF; DNA: TGTGCCACCGCTGGGGCGATCTCTGGGGCCAACGTCCTGACTTTC
D: .; V: TRBV11-2; J: TRBJ1-6; size: .; CDR3: CASSPLGQGNSPLHF; DNA: TGTGCCAGCAGCCCCCTCGGGCAGGGGAACTCACCCCTCCACTTT
D: .; V: TRBV5-1; J: TRBJ1-5; size: .; CDR3: CASSPGIQNQPQHF; DNA: TGCGCCAGCAGCCCCGGGATACAAAATCAGCCCCAGCATTTT
D: .; V: TRBV28; J: TRBJ1-2; size: .; CDR3: CASSESPGGSTNYGYTF; DNA: TGTGCCAGCAGCGAATCTCCCGGCGGGTCAACTAACTATGGCTACACCTTC
D: .; V: TRBV6-2/TRBV6-3; J: TRBJ2-2; size: .; CDR3: CASSYSVGVVTNTGELFF; DNA: TGTGCCAGCAGTTACTCGGTAGGGGTGGTGACGAACACCGGGGAGCTGTTTTTT
D: .; V: TRBV28; J: TRBJ1-1; size: .; CDR3: CASGTMRTEAFF; DNA: TGTGCCAGCGGAACCATGCGGACTGAAGCTTTCTTT
D: .; V: TRBV21-1; J: TRBJ1-2; size: few; CDR3: CASMRQGPHPFKPYGYTF; DNA: TGTGCCAGCATGAGACAGGGTCCCCATCCATTCAAACCCTATGGCTACACCTTC
D: TRBD2; V: TRBV4-1; J: TRBJ2-1; size: .; CDR3: CASSQVGLAGRDEQFF; DNA: TGCGCCAGCAGCCAAGTTGGACTAGCGGGAAGGGATGAGCAGTTCTTC
D: .; V: TRBV14; J: TRBJ1-5; size: .; CDR3: CASSQGPGVNQPQHF; DNA: TGTGCCAGCAGCCAAGGCCCCGGGGTGAATCAGCCCCAGCATTTT
D: TRBD1; V: TRBV5-1; J: TRBJ2-2; size: .; CDR3: CASKTQGATGELFF; DNA: TGCGCCAGCAAAACTCAGGGGGCCACCGGGGAGCTGTTTTTT
D: .; V: TRBV19; J: TRBJ1-1; size: .; CDR3: CASSIASGGRVEAFF; DNA: TGTGCCAGTAGTATAGCCTCGGGAGGGAGGGTTGAAGCTTTCTTT
D: TRBD1; V: TRBV11-2; J: TRBJ1-4; size: .; CDR3: CASSLGTGREKLFF; DNA: TGTGCCAGCAGCTTAGGGACAGGCCGGGAAAAACTGTTTTTT
D: .; V: TRBV9; J: TRBJ1-6; size: .; CDR3: CASSVLPERNSPLHF; DNA: TGTGCCAGCAGCGTATTGCCGGAGCGCAATTCACCCCTCCACTTT
D: TRBD1; V: TRBV3-1/TRBV3-2; J: TRBJ2-5; size: once; CDR3: CASSQDFILAGTGYF; DNA: TGTGCCAGCAGCCAAGACTTCATTCTCGCCGGGACAGGGTACTTC
D: .; V: TRBV7-8; J: TRBJ1-6; size: .; CDR3: CASSFKGGNSPLHF; DNA: TGTGCCAGCAGCTTCAAGGGAGGAAATTCACCCCTCCACTTT
D: TRBD2; V: TRBV27; J: TRBJ2-7; size: .; CDR3: CASSDSGGENYEQYF; DNA: TGTGCCAGCAGCGATTCGGGGGGGGAGAACTACGAGCAGTACTTC
D: .; V: TRBV28; J: TRBJ1-1; size: few; CDR3: CASSLLGRGYDTEAFF; DNA: TGTGCCAGCAGTTTATTGGGCAGGGGATATGACACTGAAGCTTTCTTT
D: .; V: TRBV5-1; J: TRBJ1-5; size: .; CDR3: CASSLVPDQPQHF; DNA: TGCGCCAGCAGCTTGGTCCCAGATCAGCCCCAGCATTTT
D: TRBD2; V: TRBV6-4; J: TRBJ2-2; size: .; CDR3: CASSDGLAGTGELFF; DNA: TGTGCCAGCAGTGACGGACTAGCGGGAACCGGGGAGCTGTTTTTT
D: .; V: TRBV5-1; J: TRBJ1-1; size: .; CDR3: CASSLQTWGAEAFF; DNA: TGCGCCAGCAGCCTGCAGACTTGGGGGGCTGAAGCTTTCTTT
D: TRBD2; V: TRBV5-1; J: TRBJ2-1; size: .; CDR3: CASSGRGGRAVKTYNEQFF; DNA: TGCGCCAGCAGCGGTAGGGGCGGGAGGGCCGTAAAGACCTACAATGAGCAGTTCTTC
D: .; V: TRBV6-1; J: TRBJ1-5; size: .; CDR3: CASSDRGEYRSNQPQHF; DNA: TGTGCCAGCAGTGATAGGGGTGAGTATAGGAGCAATCAGCCCCAGCATTTT
D: .; V: TRBV3-1/TRBV3-2; J: TRBJ1-5; size: .; CDR3: CASSQTVRDQPQHF; DNA: TGTGCCAGCAGCCAGACAGTTAGGGATCAGCCCCAGCATTTT
D: .; V: TRBV6-2/TRBV6-3; J: TRBJ2-3; size: .; CDR3: CASSSLTRRTDTQYF; DNA: TGTGCCAGCAGTTCTCTAACTCGAAGAACAGATACGCAGTATTTT
D: TRBD1; V: TRBV7-2; J: TRBJ2-7; size: .; CDR3: CASSFDRVQEQYF; DNA: TGTGCCAGCAGCTTCGACAGGGTTCAAGAGCAGTACTTC
D: TRBD1; V: TRBV5-4; J: TRBJ1-1; size: .; CDR3: CASSPRQGGFDTEAFF; DNA: TGTGCCAGCAGCCCCCGCCAGGGGGGATTTGACACTGAAGCTTTCTTT
D: TRBD1; V: TRBV12-5; J: TRBJ2-1; size: .; CDR3: CASGLVGWDRVYNEQFF; DNA: TGTGCTAGTGGTTTGGTAGGATGGGACAGGGTGTACAATGAGCAGTTCTTC
D: .; V: TRBV9; J: TRBJ1-2; size: .; CDR3: CASSVEGSGYGYTF; DNA: TGTGCCAGCAGCGTAGAGGGGTCGGGCTATGGCTACACCTTC
D: TRBD2; V: TRBV10-3; J: TRBJ2-7; size: .; CDR3: CAISESPTSGGADQYF; DNA: TGTGCCATCAGTGAGTCCCCTACTAGCGGGGGGGCCGATCAGTACTTC
D: .; V: TRBV18; J: TRBJ1-1; size: once; CDR3: CASSPLDSENTEAFF; DNA: TGTGCCAGCTCACCGCTTGACTCTGAAAACACTGAAGCTTTCTTT
D: .; V: TRBV9; J: TRBJ2-2; size: once; CDR3: CASSGLTGELFF; DNA: TGTGCCAGCAGCGGGCTTACCGGGGAGCTGTTTTTT
D: TRBD2; V: TRBV3-1/TRBV3-2; J: TRBJ2-5; size: .; CDR3: CASSAKLARVETQYF; DNA: TGTGCCAGCAGCGCCAAACTAGCGCGGGTAGAGACCCAGTACTTC
D: .; V: TRBV7-7; J: TRBJ2-7; size: .; CDR3: CASSQDKFAYEQYF; DNA: TGTGCTAGCAGCCAGGACAAGTTCGCCTACGAGCAGTACTTC
D: .; V: TRBV15; J: TRBJ2-7; size: .; CDR3: CATSRRTTEQYF; DNA: TGTGCCACCAGCAGGAGGACTACCGAGCAGTACTTC
D: TRBD2; V: TRBV27; J: TRBJ2-7; size: .; CDR3: CASSFRGLAGHEQYF; DNA: TGTGCCAGCAGTTTTCGTGGACTAGCGGGTCACGAGCAGTACTTC
D: .; V: TRBV27; J: TRBJ2-2; size: .; CDR3: CASRGHPTGELFF; DNA: TGTGCCAGCAGGGGACATCCCACCGGGGAGCTGTTTTTT
D: TRBD1; V: TRBV28; J: TRBJ1-5; size: .; CDR3: CASSLSGTGGNQPQHF; DNA: TGTGCCAGCAGTTTATCCGGAACAGGGGGCAATCAGCCCCAGCATTTT
D: .; V: TRBV24-1; J: TRBJ2-3; size: .; CDR3: CATSDRNTFGEKDTQYF; DNA: TGTGCCACCAGTGACCGGAACACCTTCGGAGAGAAAGATACGCAGTATTTT
D: .; V: TRBV5-1; J: TRBJ1-1; size: .; CDR3: CASSLTLGHTEAFF; DNA: TGCGCCAGCAGCTTGACCCTTGGGCACACTGAAGCTTTCTTT
D: .; V: TRBV19; J: TRBJ1-4; size: .; CDR3: CASSTLPRPGPSEKLFF; DNA: TGTGCCAGTAGTACCCTACCACGGCCAGGGCCGAGTGAAAAACTGTTTTTT
D: TRBD1; V: TRBV28; J: TRBJ1-2; size: .; CDR3: CASSSGQGSDYGYTF; DNA: TGTGCCAGCAGTTCAGGACAGGGTTCGGACTATGGCTACACCTTC
D: TRBD1; V: TRBV9; J: TRBJ2-7; size: .; CDR3: CASSARTGFSYEQYF; DNA: TGTGCCAGCAGCGCCCGGACAGGGTTCTCCTACGAGCAGTACTTC
D: TRBD1; V: TRBV24-1; J: TRBJ2-1; size: .; CDR3: CATSETGQGAGEQFF; DNA: TGTGCCACCAGTGAAACCGGACAGGGGGCAGGAGAGCAGTTCTTC
D: TRBD1; V: TRBV11-2; J: TRBJ1-4; size: .; CDR3: CASTQFGTGDEKLFF; DNA: TGTGCCAGCACCCAGTTCGGGACAGGGGATGAAAAACTGTTTTTT
D: TRBD2; V: TRBV28; J: TRBJ2-7; size: .; CDR3: CASSPNQGLAGLLVEQYF; DNA: TGTGCCAGCAGTCCAAACCAGGGACTAGCGGGACTGCTTGTCGAGCAGTACTTC
D: .; V: TRBV2; J: TRBJ1-5; size: .; CDR3: CASSEGSVGTLPQHF; DNA: TGTGCCAGCAGTGAAGGTTCCGTAGGGACTCTGCCCCAGCATTTT
D: .; V: TRBV10-3; J: TRBJ1-2; size: .; CDR3: CAISGTAGGGGYTF; DNA: TGTGCCATCAGTGGGACAGCTGGAGGTGGTGGCTACACCTTC
D: .; V: TRBV7-3; J: TRBJ1-1; size: .; CDR3: CANRRDFEAFF; DNA: TGTGCCAACCGCAGGGACTTTGAAGCTTTCTTT